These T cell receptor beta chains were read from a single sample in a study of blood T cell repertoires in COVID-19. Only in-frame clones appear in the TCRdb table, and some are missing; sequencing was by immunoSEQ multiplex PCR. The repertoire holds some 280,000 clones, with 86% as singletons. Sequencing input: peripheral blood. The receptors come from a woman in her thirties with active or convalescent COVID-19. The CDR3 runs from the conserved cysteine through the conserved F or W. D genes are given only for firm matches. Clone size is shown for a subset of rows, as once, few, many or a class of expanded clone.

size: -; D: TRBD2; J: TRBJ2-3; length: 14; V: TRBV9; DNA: TGTGCCAGCAGCGACCCTCGGGGGGGAGATACGCAGTATTTT; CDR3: CASSDPRGGDTQYF
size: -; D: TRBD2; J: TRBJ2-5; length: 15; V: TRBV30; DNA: TGTGCCTGGAGTCGGCGGGGGGCCCCACAAGAGACCCAGTACTTC; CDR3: CAWSRRGAPQETQYF
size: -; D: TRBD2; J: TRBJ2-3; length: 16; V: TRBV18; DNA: TGTGCCAGCTCACCCCCCCTAGCGGGGGGCACAGATACGCAGTATTTT; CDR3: CASSPPLAGGTDTQYF
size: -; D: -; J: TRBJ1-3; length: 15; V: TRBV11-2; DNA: TGTGCCAGCAGCTTAGATCGAGCGGGCCGGGACACCATATATTTT; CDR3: CASSLDRAGRDTIYF
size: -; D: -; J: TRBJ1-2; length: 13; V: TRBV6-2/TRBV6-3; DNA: TGTGCCAGCAGTCAGGACAGAGGGTATGGCTACACCTTC; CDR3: CASSQDRGYGYTF
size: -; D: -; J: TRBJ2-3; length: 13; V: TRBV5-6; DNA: TGTGCCAGCAGCTTGGGAGCCGGGTACACGCAGTATTTT; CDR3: CASSLGAGYTQYF
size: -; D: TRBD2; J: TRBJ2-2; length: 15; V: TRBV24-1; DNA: TGTGCCACCAGCCCAGCGGGGGGGCAGGACGGGGAGCTGTTTTTT; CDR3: CATSPAGGQDGELFF
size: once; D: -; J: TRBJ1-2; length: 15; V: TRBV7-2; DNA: TGTGCCAGCAGCTCATACCAGGCTGGGAACTATGGCTACACCTTC; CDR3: CASSSYQAGNYGYTF
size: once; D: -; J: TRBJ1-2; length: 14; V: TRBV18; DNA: TGTGCCAGCTCACCACGAGACAATAACTATGGCTACACCTTC; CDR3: CASSPRDNNYGYTF
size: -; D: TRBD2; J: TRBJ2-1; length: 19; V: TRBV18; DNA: TGTGCCAGCTCCTACTGGGGGACTAGCGGGGAGGAGAGCTACAATGAGCAGTTCTTC; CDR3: CASSYWGTSGEESYNEQFF
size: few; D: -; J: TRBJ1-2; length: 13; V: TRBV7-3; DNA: TGTGCCAGCAGCGAAACAGGGTGGGATGGCTACACCTTC; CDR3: CASSETGWDGYTF
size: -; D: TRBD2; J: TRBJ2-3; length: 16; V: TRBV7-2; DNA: TGTGCCAGCAGCAAGACTAGCGGGGGGCTCACAGATACGCAGTATTTT; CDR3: CASSKTSGGLTDTQYF
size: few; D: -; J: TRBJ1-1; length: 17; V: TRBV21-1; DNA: TGTGCCAGCACTCAGACCCGGCAGGGGGGAAGATCCACTGAAGCTTTCTTT; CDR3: CASTQTRQGGRSTEAFF
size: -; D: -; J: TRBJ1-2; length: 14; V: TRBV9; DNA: TGTGCCAGCAGCGTAGCTGAGGTTTCCTATGGCTACACCTTC; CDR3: CASSVAEVSYGYTF
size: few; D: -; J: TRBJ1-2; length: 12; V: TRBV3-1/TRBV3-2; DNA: TGTGCCAGCAGCCGATCTGAGTATGGCTACACCTTC; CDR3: CASSRSEYGYTF
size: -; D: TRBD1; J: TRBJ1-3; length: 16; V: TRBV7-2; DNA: TGTGCCAGCAGCTTAGCCTGGGCAGGGGGCGGGAACACCATATATTTT; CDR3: CASSLAWAGGGNTIYF
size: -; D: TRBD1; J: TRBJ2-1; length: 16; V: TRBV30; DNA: TGTGCCTGGAGTTACCGCGACAGGGCCTCCTACAATGAGCAGTTCTTC; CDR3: CAWSYRDRASYNEQFF
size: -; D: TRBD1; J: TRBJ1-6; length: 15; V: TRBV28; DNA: TGTGCCAGCAGTACAACCGGGACAGGGTGGTCACCCCTCCACTTT; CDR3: CASSTTGTGWSPLHF
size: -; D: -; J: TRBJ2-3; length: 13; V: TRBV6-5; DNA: TGTGCCAGCGGGCCGGGGGGCACAGATACGCAGTATTTT; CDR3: CASGPGGTDTQYF
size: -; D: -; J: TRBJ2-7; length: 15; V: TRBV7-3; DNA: TGTGCCAGCAGCTCAGGGCCGGCGGGGATCTACGAGCAGTACTTC; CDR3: CASSSGPAGIYEQYF
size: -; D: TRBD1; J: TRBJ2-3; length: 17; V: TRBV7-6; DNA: TGTGCCAGCAGCCAAAGGGGGACAGGATCTAGCACAGATACGCAGTATTTT; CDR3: CASSQRGTGSSTDTQYF
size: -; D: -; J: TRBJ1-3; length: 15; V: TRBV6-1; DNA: TGTGCCAGCAGTGAGAGAGGGTTCGGTGGAAACACCATATATTTT; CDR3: CASSERGFGGNTIYF
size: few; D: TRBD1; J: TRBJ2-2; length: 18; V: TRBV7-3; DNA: TGTGCCAGCAGCTTAAATCCCCGGGACAGGGGCCTCACCGGGGAGCTGTTTTTT; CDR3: CASSLNPRDRGLTGELFF
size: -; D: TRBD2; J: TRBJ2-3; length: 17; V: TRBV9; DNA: TGTGCCAGCAGCGTAAGCGGGGGAGCCCCTAGCACAGATACGCAGTATTTT; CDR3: CASSVSGGAPSTDTQYF
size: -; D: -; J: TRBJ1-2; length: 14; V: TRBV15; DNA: TGTGCCACCAGCAGAGGACGGGGGAACTATGGCTACACCTTC; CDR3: CATSRGRGNYGYTF
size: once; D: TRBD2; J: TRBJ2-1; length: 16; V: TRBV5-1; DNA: TGCGCCAGCAGCTTGGCCATCAGCGGGGGGGCGGGGCCCCTGTTCTTC; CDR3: CASSLAISGGAGPLFF
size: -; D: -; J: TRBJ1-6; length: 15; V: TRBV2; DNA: TGTGCCAGCAGTGCATCACTCATACCGGGTTCACCCCTCCACTTT; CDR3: CASSASLIPGSPLHF
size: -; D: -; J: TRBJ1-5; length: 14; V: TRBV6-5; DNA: TGTGCCAGCTACCCTTTAGTTGGCAATCAGCCCCAGCATTTT; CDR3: CASYPLVGNQPQHF
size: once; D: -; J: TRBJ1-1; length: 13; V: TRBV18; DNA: TGTGCCAGCTCACTGGGGGGTGAGACTGAAGCTTTCTTT; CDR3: CASSLGGETEAFF
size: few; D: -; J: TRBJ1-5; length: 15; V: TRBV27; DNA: TGTGCCAGCAGTTTATCATGGGAGGGGAGGTGGCCCCAGCATTTT; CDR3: CASSLSWEGRWPQHF
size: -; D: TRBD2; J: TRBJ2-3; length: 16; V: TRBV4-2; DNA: TGTGCCAGCAGCCAAGAGGACGGGGGGGCGACAGATACGCAGTATTTT; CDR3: CASSQEDGGATDTQYF
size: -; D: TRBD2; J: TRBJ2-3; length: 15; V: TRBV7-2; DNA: TGTGCCAGCAGCTGGTCGCCAGCGGGGGGAGATACGCAGTATTTT; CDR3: CASSWSPAGGDTQYF
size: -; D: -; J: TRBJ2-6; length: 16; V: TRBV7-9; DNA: TGTGCCAGCATCCCACCACAGGGAACTGGGGCCAACGTCCTGACTTTC; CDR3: CASIPPQGTGANVLTF
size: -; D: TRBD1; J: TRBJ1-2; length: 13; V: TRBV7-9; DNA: TGTGCCAGCAGCTTCGGACAGGGCAGTGGCTACACCTTC; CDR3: CASSFGQGSGYTF
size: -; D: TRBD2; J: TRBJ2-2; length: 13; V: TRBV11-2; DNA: TGTGCCGGCCACGGGGGGTCCACCGGGGAGCTGTTTTTT; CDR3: CAGHGGSTGELFF
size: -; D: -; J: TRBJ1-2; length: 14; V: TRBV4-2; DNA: TGTGCCAGCAGCCAAGATTATAGGGGTGGGGGCTACACCTTC; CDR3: CASSQDYRGGGYTF
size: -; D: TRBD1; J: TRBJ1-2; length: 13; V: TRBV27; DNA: TGTGCCAGCAGCCGGACAGGGGGGGATGGCTACACCTTC; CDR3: CASSRTGGDGYTF
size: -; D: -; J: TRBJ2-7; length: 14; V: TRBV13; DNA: TGTGCCAGCAGCGGCCGGGGTACTGCCTACGAGCAGTACTTC; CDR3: CASSGRGTAYEQYF
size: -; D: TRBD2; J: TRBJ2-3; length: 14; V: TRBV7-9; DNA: TGTGCTACGACAGGCGGGGGGTCCACAGATACGCAGTATTTT; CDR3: CATTGGGSTDTQYF
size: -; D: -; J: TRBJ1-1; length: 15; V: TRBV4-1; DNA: TGCGCCAGCAGCGGGATGCACCAGGGAGGGACTGAAGCTTTCTTT; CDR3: CASSGMHQGGTEAFF